Only one count was recorded for the clone carrying this TCR beta chain. The antigen remains undetermined. Germline CDR1 GTSNPN, CDR2 SVGIG (reference sequence). This CDR3 comprises 13 residues. Trimming shortened V by 1 base and J by 3 bases, and 10 bases separated the two germline ends. The sample comes from a study of CD8 T cells in Susac syndrome. An amount of RNA that ranged from roughly 0.5 to 1 ug was reverse transcribed with random hexamers. The immunoSEQ assay covered 54 Vbeta and 13 Jbeta segments for CDR3. One entry per CDR3 protein, called by TCRdb with MiXCR from the immunoSEQ multiplex PCR reads. The table includes under 200,000 distinct CDR3 sequences, 95% detected once. Negative isolation was applied to CD8+ and CD4+ T cells, and FACS enrichment was applied to TEMRA cells. Whole-study results and caveats: In total CD8+ repertoires, roughly 16 Susac-specific public clones were found, and CD8+ TEMRA repertoires had about 5.

This receptor was identified in a human donor with Susac syndrome. Sequenced input: CD8+ T cells from PBMCs. This chain joins TRBV30 and TRBJ2-7; D may be TRBD1 or TRBD2 (5 bases each). CDR3 coding DNA: TGTGCCTGGAGTGGAGGGGTTATCTACGAGCAGTACTTC. It encodes CAWSGGVIYEQYF. Full variable domain (remainder filled in from reference TRBV30 and TRBJ2-7): SQTIHQWPATLVQPVGSPLSLECTVEGTSNPNLYWYRQAAGRGLQLLFYSVGIGQISSEVPQNLSASRPQDRQFILSSKKLLLSDSGFYLCAWSGGVIYEQYFGPGTRLTVT.